This T cell receptor (beta chain) was sequenced for a study of T cells in Graves' hyperthyroidism and ophthalmopathy. Study-wide results and caveats: The model anticipated ophthalmopathy a median approximately six months pre-onset.

RNA transcripts served as the template for amplifying TCR beta CDR3 regions. The HTBI primer set served for first-round RT-PCR of the TCR CDR3. TCRdb re-called the multiplex PCR reads with MiXCR, one entry per CDR3 protein. The sample carries more than 300,000 distinct CDR3 sequences, approximately 15% recorded once. Germline CDR1 LNHDA, CDR2 SQIVND (reference sequence). This CDR3 region has 14 residues. Trimming left V 6 bases short and J 5 bases short, with 17 bases between. This clonotype was counted between two and nine times. Antigen unknown. The chain carries TRBV19 and TRBJ2-7; possibly TRBD2 for D (6 bases). The material sequenced was blood. The source of this sequence is a woman under 40 with Graves' hyperthyroidism. In DNA form, the CDR3 reads TGTGCCAGTAGGGCAGGGACTTCAGCGAACGAGCAGTACTTC. This encodes CASRAGTSANEQYF.